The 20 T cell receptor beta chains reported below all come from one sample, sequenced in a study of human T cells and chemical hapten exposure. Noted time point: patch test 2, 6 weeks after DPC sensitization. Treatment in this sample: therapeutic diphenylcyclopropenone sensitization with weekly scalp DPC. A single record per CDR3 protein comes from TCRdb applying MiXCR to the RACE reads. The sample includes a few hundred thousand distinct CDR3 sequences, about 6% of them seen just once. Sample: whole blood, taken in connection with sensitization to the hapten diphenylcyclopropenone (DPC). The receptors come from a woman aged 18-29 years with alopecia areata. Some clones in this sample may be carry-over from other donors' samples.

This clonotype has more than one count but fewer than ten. CDR3 nucleotide sequence: TGCAGCGTTAAGGCCGATATGGATGGCTACACCTTC. Amino acids: CSVKADMDGYTF. This chain joins TRBV29-1 and TRBJ1-2; no clear D gene. The CDR3 is 12 amino acids. CDR1 and CDR2 from the germline V gene are SQVTM and ANQGSEA. The ends were cut back, 5 bases at V and 6 bases at J, with 13 bases in the middle.

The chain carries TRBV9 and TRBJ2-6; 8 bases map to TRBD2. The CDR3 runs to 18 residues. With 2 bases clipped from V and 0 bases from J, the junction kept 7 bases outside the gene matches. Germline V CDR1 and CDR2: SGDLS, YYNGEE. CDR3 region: CASSVGAGGTSGANVLTF. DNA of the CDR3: TGTGCCAGCAGCGTTGGGGCGGGAGGAACCTCTGGGGCCAACGTCCTGACTTTC.

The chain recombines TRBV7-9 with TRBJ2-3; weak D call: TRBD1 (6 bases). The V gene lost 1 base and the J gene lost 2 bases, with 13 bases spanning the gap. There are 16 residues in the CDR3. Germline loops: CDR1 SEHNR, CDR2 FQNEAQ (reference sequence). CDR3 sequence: CASSLGVGAHTDTQYF. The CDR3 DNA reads TGTGCCAGCAGCTTAGGTGTGGGGGCGCACACAGATACGCAGTATTTT. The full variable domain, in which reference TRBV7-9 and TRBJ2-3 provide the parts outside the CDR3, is DTGVSQNPRHKITKRGQNVTFRCDPISEHNRLYWYRQTLGQGPEFLTYFQNEAQLEKSRLLSDRFSAERPKGSFSTLEIQRTEQGDSAMYLCASSLGVGAHTDTQYFGPGTRLTVL.

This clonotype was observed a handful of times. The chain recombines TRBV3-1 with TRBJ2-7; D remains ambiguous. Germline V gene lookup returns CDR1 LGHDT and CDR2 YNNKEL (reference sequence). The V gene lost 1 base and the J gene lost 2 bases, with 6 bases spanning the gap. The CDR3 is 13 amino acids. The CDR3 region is CASSQGSTYEQYF. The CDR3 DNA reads TGTGCCAGCAGCCAAGGAAGCACCTACGAGCAGTACTTC.

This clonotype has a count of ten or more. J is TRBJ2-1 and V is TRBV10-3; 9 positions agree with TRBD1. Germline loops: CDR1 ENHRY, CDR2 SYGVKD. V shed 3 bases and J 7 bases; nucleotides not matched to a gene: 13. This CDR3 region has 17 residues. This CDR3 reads CAISDIPGGTGLNEQFF. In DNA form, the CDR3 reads TGTGCCATCAGTGACATTCCCGGAGGGACAGGGCTAAATGAGCAGTTCTTC.

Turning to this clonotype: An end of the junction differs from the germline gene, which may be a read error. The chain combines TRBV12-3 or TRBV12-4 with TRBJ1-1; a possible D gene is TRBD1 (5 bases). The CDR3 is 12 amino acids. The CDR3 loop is CASSSDSSETFF. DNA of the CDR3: TGTGCCAGCAGTAGTGACAGTTCTGAAACTTTCTTT.

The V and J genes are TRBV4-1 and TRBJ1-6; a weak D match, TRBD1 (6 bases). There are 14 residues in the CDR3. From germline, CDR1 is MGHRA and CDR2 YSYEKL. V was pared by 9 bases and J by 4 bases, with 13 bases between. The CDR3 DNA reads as TGCGCCAGTGAACAGGGCCCATATAATTCACCCCTCCACTTT. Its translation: CASEQGPYNSPLHF.

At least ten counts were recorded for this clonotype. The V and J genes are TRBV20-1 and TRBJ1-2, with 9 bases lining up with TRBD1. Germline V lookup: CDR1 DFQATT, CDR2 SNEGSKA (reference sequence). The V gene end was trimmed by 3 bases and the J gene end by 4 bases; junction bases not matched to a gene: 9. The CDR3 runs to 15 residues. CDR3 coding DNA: TGCAGTGCTAGTCCCCCCGGGACAGGGCGCTATGGCTACACCTTC. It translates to CSASPPGTGRYGYTF.

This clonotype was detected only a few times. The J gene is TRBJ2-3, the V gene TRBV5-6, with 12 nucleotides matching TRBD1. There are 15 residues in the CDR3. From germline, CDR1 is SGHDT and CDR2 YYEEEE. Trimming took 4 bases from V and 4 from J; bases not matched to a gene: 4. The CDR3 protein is CASSPGTGGPDTQYF. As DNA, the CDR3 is TGTGCCAGCAGCCCGGGGACAGGGGGCCCAGATACGCAGTATTTT.

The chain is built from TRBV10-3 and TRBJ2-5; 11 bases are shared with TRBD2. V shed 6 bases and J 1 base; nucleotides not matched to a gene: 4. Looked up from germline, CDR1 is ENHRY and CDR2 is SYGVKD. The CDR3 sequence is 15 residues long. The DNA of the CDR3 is TGTGCCATCAGGGCGACTAGCGGGGTCCAAGAGACCCAGTACTTC. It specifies CAIRATSGVQETQYF.

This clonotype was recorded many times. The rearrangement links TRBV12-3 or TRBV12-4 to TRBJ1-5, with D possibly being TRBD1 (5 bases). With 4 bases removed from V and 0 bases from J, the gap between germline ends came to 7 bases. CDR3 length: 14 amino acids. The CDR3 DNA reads TGTGCCAGCAGTTGGCAGGGTAGCAATCAGCCCCAGCATTTT. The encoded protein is CASSWQGSNQPQHF.

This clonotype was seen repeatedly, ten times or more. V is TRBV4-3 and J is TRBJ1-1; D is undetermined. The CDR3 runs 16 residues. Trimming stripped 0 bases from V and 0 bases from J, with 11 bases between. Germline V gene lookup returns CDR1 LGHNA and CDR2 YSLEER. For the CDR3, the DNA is TGCGCCAGCAGCCAAGAGGGCTTACAAATGAACACTGAAGCTTTCTTT. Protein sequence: CASSQEGLQMNTEAFF.

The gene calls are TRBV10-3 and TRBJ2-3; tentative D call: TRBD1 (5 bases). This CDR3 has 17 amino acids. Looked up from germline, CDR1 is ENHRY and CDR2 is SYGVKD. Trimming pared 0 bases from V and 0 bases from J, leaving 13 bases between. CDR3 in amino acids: CAISESGRTRSTDTQYF. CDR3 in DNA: TGTGCCATCAGTGAGTCGGGTCGGACACGCAGCACAGATACGCAGTATTTT.

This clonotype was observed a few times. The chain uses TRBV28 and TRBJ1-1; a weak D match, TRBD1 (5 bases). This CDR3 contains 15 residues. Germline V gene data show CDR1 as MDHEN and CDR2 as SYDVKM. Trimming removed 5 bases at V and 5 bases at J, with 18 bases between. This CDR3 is CASSRRGGSRTEAFF. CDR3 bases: TGTGCCAGCAGTCGTAGGGGAGGGAGTAGGACTGAAGCTTTCTTT.

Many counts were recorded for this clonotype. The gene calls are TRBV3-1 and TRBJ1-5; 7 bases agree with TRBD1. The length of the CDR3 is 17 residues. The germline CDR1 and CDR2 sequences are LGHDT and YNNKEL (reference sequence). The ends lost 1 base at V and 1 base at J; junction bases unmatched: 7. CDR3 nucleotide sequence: TGTGCCAGCAGCCAAGCCGGAGGGGGCGAGAGCAATCAGCCCCAGCATTTT. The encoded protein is CASSQAGGGESNQPQHF.

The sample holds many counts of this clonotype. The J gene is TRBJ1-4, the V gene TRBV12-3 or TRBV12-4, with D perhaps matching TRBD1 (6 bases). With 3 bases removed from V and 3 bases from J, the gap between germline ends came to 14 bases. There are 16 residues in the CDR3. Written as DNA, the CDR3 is TGTGCCAGCAGTTTTGGGGGGGGCGCCGCTAATGAAAAACTGTTTTTT. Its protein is CASSFGGGAANEKLFF.

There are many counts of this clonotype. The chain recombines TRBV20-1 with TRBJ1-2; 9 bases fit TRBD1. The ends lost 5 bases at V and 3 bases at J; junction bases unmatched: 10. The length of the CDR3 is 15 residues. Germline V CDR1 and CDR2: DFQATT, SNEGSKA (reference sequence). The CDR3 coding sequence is TGCAGTGCTCAGGATGACAGGGGGAAACACTATGGCTACACCTTC. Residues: CSAQDDRGKHYGYTF.

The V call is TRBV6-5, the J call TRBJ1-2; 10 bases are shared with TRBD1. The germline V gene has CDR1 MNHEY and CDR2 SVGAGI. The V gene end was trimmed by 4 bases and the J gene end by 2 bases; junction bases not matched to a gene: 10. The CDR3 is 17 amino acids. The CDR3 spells CASSLQTGGFENYGYTF. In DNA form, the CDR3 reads TGTGCCAGCAGTTTACAGACAGGGGGCTTCGAAAACTATGGCTACACCTTC.

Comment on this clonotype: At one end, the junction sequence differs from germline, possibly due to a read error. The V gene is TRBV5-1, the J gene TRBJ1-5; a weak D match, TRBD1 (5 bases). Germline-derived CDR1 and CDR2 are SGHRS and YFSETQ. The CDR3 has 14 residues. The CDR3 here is CDSRPGGFDQPQHF. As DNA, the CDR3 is TGCGACAGCCGTCCCGGGGGGTTCGATCAGCCCCAGCATTTT. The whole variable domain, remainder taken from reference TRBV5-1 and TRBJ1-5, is KAGVTQTPRYLIKTRGQQVTLSCSPISGHRSVSWYQQTPGQGLQFLFEYFSETQRNKGNFPGRFSGRQFSNSRSEMNVSTLELGDSALYLCDSRPGGFDQPQHFGDGTRLSIL.

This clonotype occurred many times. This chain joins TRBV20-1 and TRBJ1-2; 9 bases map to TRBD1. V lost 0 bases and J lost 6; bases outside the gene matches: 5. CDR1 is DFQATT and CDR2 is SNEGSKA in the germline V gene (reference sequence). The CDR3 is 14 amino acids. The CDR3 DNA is TGCAGTGCTAGAGAGTGGGACAGGGAAGATGGCTACACCTTC. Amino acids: CSAREWDREDGYTF.